The 9 T cell receptor beta chains presented below share a single source sample, sequenced in a study of T cells after yellow fever vaccination. Each CDR3 protein is one row after TCRdb ran MiXCR on the 5' RACE reads. The sample lists 510,000 or so distinct CDR3 sequences, roughly 19% occurring once. Specimen: PBMCs, collected 15 days after the yellow fever booster vaccination. Receptors originate from a man under 40 who received the YFV17D yellow fever vaccine.

This chain uses TRBV27 with TRBJ2-1; the D is unclear. The CDR3 consists of 14 residues. Per the germline V gene, CDR1 is MNHEY and CDR2 is SMNVEV (reference sequence). V was shortened by 4 bases and J by 6 bases, with 13 bases between the two germline ends. CDR3 sequence (DNA): TGTGCCAGCAGTTCCCGGACCCCGGCCAATGAGCAGTTCTTC. Protein product: CASSSRTPANEQFF.

The chain carries TRBV20-1 and TRBJ1-1; D not resolved. Germline V gives CDR1 DFQATT, CDR2 SNEGSKA (reference sequence). The V end was cut by 2 bases, the J end by 11 bases, with 15 bases between. The CDR3 loop spans 12 amino acids. The CDR3 DNA sequence: TGCAGTGCTAGACGGGGAGTGGATGGGGCTTTCTTT. It yields the protein CSARRGVDGAFF.

This clonotype was recorded a few times. The rearrangement uses TRBV20-1 and TRBJ2-2; D is tentatively TRBD1 or TRBD2 (5 bases each). There are 15 residues in the CDR3. Germline V gene data show CDR1 as DFQATT and CDR2 as SNEGSKA (reference sequence). V lost 3 bases, J lost 5 bases, and 16 bases lay in between. The CDR3 sequence: CSASSFIGATGELFF. The CDR3 DNA sequence: TGCAGTGCTAGTAGCTTTATCGGGGCGACCGGGGAGCTGTTTTTT.

This clonotype was seen more than once but under ten times. The chain couples TRBV12-3 or TRBV12-4 to TRBJ2-1; D is perhaps TRBD2 (5 bases). The CDR3 consists of 14 residues. V dropped 6 bases and J dropped 2 bases, with 11 bases sitting between them. The DNA of the CDR3 is TGTGCCAGCAGCCAAGCGGAAGCCTACAATGAGCAGTTCTTC. It translates to CASSQAEAYNEQFF.

The V and J genes are TRBV10-2 and TRBJ1-3; D remains unclear. Germline V gives CDR1 WSHSY, CDR2 SAAADI. Trimming removed 8 bases at V and 10 bases at J, with 18 bases between. This CDR3 is built from 13 residues. DNA for the CDR3: TGCGCCAGCTCGTGGCTGGAGGGCGGGACCATATATTTT. Its translation is CASSWLEGGTIYF.

This clonotype was seen more than once but under ten times. The V and J genes are TRBV18 and TRBJ1-6; D perhaps matches TRBD1 (5 bases). The CDR3 consists of 14 residues. V lost 2 bases to trimming and J lost 7 bases, with 9 bases between them. The germline V gene has CDR1 KGHSH and CDR2 LQKENI. This CDR3 reads CASSPGGANSPLHF. In DNA, the CDR3 is TGTGCCAGCTCACCAGGGGGAGCAAATTCACCCCTCCACTTT.

This clonotype was seen more than once but under ten times. The CDR3 coding sequence is TGTGCCACCAGCAGAGATTTTCCGGGGGTTCGTAGCGGGGAGCTGTTTTTT. Protein: CATSRDFPGVRSGELFF. The rearrangement uses TRBV15 and TRBJ2-2; D might be TRBD2 (6 bases). The CDR3 runs to 17 residues. V dropped 0 bases and J dropped 7 bases, with 18 bases sitting between them. Germline V gene sequence: CDR1 LNHNV, CDR2 YYDKDF (reference sequence).

The chain has TRBV10-3 and TRBJ2-7; D is possibly TRBD2 (6 bases). Germline V lookup: CDR1 ENHRY, CDR2 SYGVKD. This CDR3 is built from 16 residues. Trimming took off 3 bases at V and 4 bases at J, with 19 bases between the two ends. The CDR3 region has the DNA TGTGCCATCAGTGATCCTAGCGAAGAGGGGTGGTACGAGCAGTACTTC. Translating it yields CAISDPSEEGWYEQYF.

In this sample, this clonotype turned up a few times. This chain joins TRBV11-2 and TRBJ2-5, with TRBD2 matching 8 bases. The CDR3 runs 15 residues. The ends lost 1 base at V and 6 bases at J; junction bases unmatched: 7. Germline assignment: CDR1 SGHAT and CDR2 FQNNGV. The CDR3 region has the DNA TGTGCCAGCAGCTTAGGAGGCGGGAGGAAGAAGACCCAGTACTTC. The encoded protein is CASSLGGGRKKTQYF.